This note documents a single T cell receptor (beta chain) sequence. As yet, its antigen is unknown. Both 60 Vbeta primers and 13 Jbeta primers went into the PCR. The method was immunoSEQ multiplex PCR; TCRdb's version includes in-frame clones alone and lacks a portion of them. The sample includes about 130,000 clones, 8% to 11% of them seen just once. This record belongs to a study of cytomegalovirus exposure and HLA in healthy donors. Study-wide points: Follow-up analysis seemed to connect common viral pathogens with several of the most significant clusters identified. Sequencing depth across donors, presence/absence analyses assumed, was roughly uniform. Within a later analysis, the majority of CMV-associated TCR beta chains appeared HLA-restricted.

This CDR3 spans 14 amino acids. Germline V gene data show CDR1 as WNHNN and CDR2 as SYGVQD (reference sequence). V shed 3 bases and J shed 0 bases, with 8 bases lying between them. This chain uses TRBV10-1 with TRBJ1-1; possible D gene TRBD1, 5 bases. The receptor comes from a woman between 18 and 30 years old in good health and CMV-seropositive. The sample taken for sequencing was PBMCs. DNA for the CDR3: TGCGCCAGCAGTGATGGGGCATTGAACACTGAAGCTTTCTTT. Residues: CASSDGALNTEAFF.